This is a list of T cell receptor beta chains from one sample in a study of blood T cell repertoires in COVID-19. Profiling relied on immunoSEQ multiplex PCR, and the TCRdb table lists in-frame clones only, not all of them. The repertoire holds almost 250,000 clones, with about 82% as singletons. Sequencing input: PBMCs or T cells enriched from blood (not recorded which). The receptors originated from a woman aged 50 to 60 with acute COVID-19. The CDR3 runs from the conserved cysteine through the conserved F or W. D genes are given only for firm matches. Clone size is stated in some rows and not others, as once, few, many or a class when expanded.

j_call,d_call,v_call,clone_size,cdr3_aa,cdr3_nt
TRBJ1-2,NA,TRBV7-9,NA,CASSPAGESGGYTF,TGTGCCAGCAGCCCTGCAGGGGAATCGGGTGGCTACACCTTC
TRBJ2-1,TRBD2,TRBV7-3,NA,CASSLRGSGGFYNEQFF,TGTGCCAGCAGCTTAAGGGGTAGCGGGGGTTTTTACAATGAGCAGTTCTTC
TRBJ1-1,NA,TRBV5-6,NA,CASSLEGAGENTEAFF,TGTGCCAGCAGCTTGGAAGGGGCAGGAGAGAACACTGAAGCTTTCTTT
TRBJ1-1,NA,TRBV19,NA,CATRRPPATEAFF,TGTGCCACCCGGAGGCCCCCGGCCACTGAAGCTTTCTTT
TRBJ1-1,NA,TRBV7-9,NA,CASSPEPGDTEAFF,TGTGCCAGCAGCCCTGAGCCGGGAGACACTGAAGCTTTCTTT
TRBJ2-7,TRBD1,TRBV7-3,few,CASSPSRDRASFEQYF,TGTGCCAGCAGCCCCTCGAGGGACAGGGCATCTTTCGAGCAGTACTTC
TRBJ2-4,TRBD2,TRBV18,NA,CASSPSGGENIQYF,TGTGCCAGCTCACCAAGCGGGGGGGAAAACATTCAGTACTTC
TRBJ2-2,TRBD1,TRBV5-4,NA,CASSPQGVGSGELFF,TGTGCCAGCAGTCCCCAGGGGGTAGGCTCCGGGGAGCTGTTTTTT
TRBJ1-1,TRBD1,TRBV18,NA,CASSRQGIMNTEAFF,TGTGCCAGCTCACGACAGGGAATAATGAACACTGAAGCTTTCTTT
TRBJ1-6,TRBD1,TRBV12-5,NA,CASGRLGQGNSPLHF,TGTGCTAGTGGTCGACTAGGACAGGGAAATTCACCCCTCCACTTT
TRBJ2-2,NA,TRBV9,NA,CASSAHTSNTGELFF,TGTGCCAGCAGCGCCCACACTAGTAACACCGGGGAGCTGTTTTTT
TRBJ1-4,NA,TRBV5-4,NA,CASTPNGGEKLFF,TGTGCCAGCACCCCTAATGGGGGCGAAAAACTGTTTTTT
TRBJ2-5,NA,TRBV6-5,NA,CASSYTGPEGTQYF,TGTGCCAGCAGTTATACAGGGCCCGAGGGGACCCAGTACTTC
TRBJ2-7,NA,TRBV6-6,NA,CASSRLYEQYF,TGTGCCAGCAGCCGACTATACGAGCAGTACTTC
TRBJ2-3,TRBD2,TRBV6-1,NA,CASSGHGTSGRTDTQYF,TGTGCCAGCAGTGGACATGGGACTAGCGGCCGCACAGATACGCAGTATTTT
TRBJ1-1,NA,TRBV19,NA,CASSTQGNTEAFF,TGTGCCAGTAGTACACAGGGGAACACTGAAGCTTTCTTT
TRBJ1-5,NA,TRBV4-1,NA,CASSQVSKGNGDQPQHF,TGCGCCAGCAGCCAAGTATCTAAGGGGAATGGGGATCAGCCCCAGCATTTT
TRBJ1-2,NA,TRBV5-1,NA,CASSLAQGYGYTF,TGCGCCAGCAGCTTGGCCCAGGGCTATGGCTACACCTTC
TRBJ1-1,NA,TRBV30,NA,CAWRIQGNTEAFF,TGTGCCTGGAGAATCCAGGGGAACACTGAAGCTTTCTTT
TRBJ1-1,NA,TRBV2,few,CASSSGTWGTEAFF,TGTGCCAGCAGTTCCGGGACATGGGGCACTGAAGCTTTCTTT
TRBJ1-2,NA,TRBV9,NA,CASSVGTAINYGYTF,TGTGCCAGCAGCGTAGGGACAGCCATTAACTATGGCTACACCTTC
TRBJ1-4,TRBD1,TRBV10-3,NA,CAISYGQGRNEKLFF,TGTGCCATCAGTTACGGACAGGGCCGGAATGAAAAACTGTTTTTT
TRBJ1-1,NA,TRBV18,NA,CASSLTGMNTEAFF,TGTGCCAGCTCACTGACAGGTATGAACACTGAAGCTTTCTTT
TRBJ2-3,NA,TRBV30,few,CAWRRAGRTDTQYF,TGTGCCTGGAGGAGGGCCGGCCGCACAGATACGCAGTATTTT
TRBJ1-4,NA,TRBV5-4,NA,CASSLDGSPTNEKLFF,TGTGCCAGCAGCTTGGACGGGTCCCCAACTAATGAAAAACTGTTTTTT
TRBJ1-5,NA,TRBV9,NA,CASSADTIGPQHF,TGTGCCAGCAGCGCCGACACAATCGGGCCCCAGCATTTT
TRBJ1-2,TRBD1,TRBV11-2,NA,CASSWGQGRENGYTF,TGTGCCAGCAGCTGGGGACAGGGCAGGGAGAATGGCTACACCTTC
TRBJ2-6,NA,TRBV18,NA,CASSPQGIPLVGANVLTF,TGTGCCAGCTCACCTCAGGGAATCCCTCTGGTAGGGGCCAACGTCCTGACTTTC
TRBJ2-3,TRBD2,TRBV27,once,CASSLTTAGITDTQYF,TGTGCCAGCAGTTTAACCACAGCGGGGATCACAGATACGCAGTATTTT
TRBJ1-2,TRBD1,TRBV6-5,NA,CASSSNRGSLYGYTF,TGTGCCAGCAGTTCCAACAGGGGGTCACTTTATGGCTACACCTTC
TRBJ1-3,NA,TRBV7-9,NA,CASKQRQFGNTIYF,TGTGCCAGCAAACAACGCCAGTTTGGAAACACCATATATTTT
TRBJ2-1,TRBD1,TRBV10-3,NA,CAIGGQNYNEQFF,TGTGCCATCGGGGGACAGAATTACAATGAGCAGTTCTTC
TRBJ2-2,TRBD2,TRBV7-9,NA,CASTEVLAGTGELFF,TGTGCCAGCACCGAGGTACTAGCGGGGACCGGGGAGCTGTTTTTT
TRBJ1-2,NA,TRBV3-1/TRBV3-2,NA,CASRPGGANYGYTF,TGTGCCAGCAGGCCGGGGGGAGCTAACTATGGCTACACCTTC
TRBJ1-2,TRBD1,TRBV6-5,NA,CASSYSDRGRYGYTF,TGTGCCAGCAGTTACTCGGACAGGGGGAGGTATGGCTACACCTTC
TRBJ2-3,TRBD1,TRBV6-5,NA,CAISGQGTDTQYF,TGTGCCATTTCCGGACAGGGCACAGATACGCAGTATTTT
TRBJ2-3,NA,TRBV19,NA,CASSIGATDTQYF,TGTGCCAGTAGTATTGGAGCGACAGATACGCAGTATTTT
TRBJ2-1,NA,TRBV11-2,NA,CASSYSSYNEQFF,TGTGCCAGCAGTTACAGCTCCTACAATGAGCAGTTCTTC
TRBJ2-7,NA,TRBV5-3,NA,CARSLAAASYEQYF,TGTGCCAGAAGCTTGGCGGCGGCGTCCTACGAGCAGTACTTC
TRBJ2-7,TRBD2,TRBV3-1/TRBV3-2,NA,CASSARLAGGNDEQYF,TGTGCCAGCAGCGCCCGACTAGCGGGGGGCAACGACGAGCAGTACTTC
TRBJ2-7,TRBD1,TRBV5-1,NA,CASSLAQGSIYEQYF,TGCGCCAGCAGCTTGGCACAGGGGTCCATCTACGAGCAGTACTTC
TRBJ1-2,NA,TRBV19,NA,CASSPGFNYGYTF,TGTGCCAGTAGTCCAGGGTTTAACTATGGCTACACCTTC
TRBJ1-2,TRBD1,TRBV5-1,NA,CASSSGTGVNYGYTF,TGCGCCAGCAGCTCCGGGACAGGGGTAAACTATGGCTACACCTTC
TRBJ2-1,TRBD2,TRBV5-1,NA,CASSLEASGVYNEQFF,TGCGCCAGCAGCTTGGAGGCTAGCGGAGTCTACAATGAGCAGTTCTTC
TRBJ1-2,TRBD1,TRBV11-2,NA,CASSKTGLPGYTF,TGTGCCAGCAGCAAGACAGGGCTTCCTGGCTACACCTTC
TRBJ1-1,NA,TRBV3-1/TRBV3-2,NA,CASRYRALNTEAFF,TGTGCCAGCAGGTACAGGGCCTTAAACACTGAAGCTTTCTTT
TRBJ2-5,NA,TRBV7-3,NA,CASSLGLASTQYF,TGTGCCAGCAGCTTAGGGCTAGCTTCCACCCAGTACTTC
TRBJ1-2,NA,TRBV3-1/TRBV3-2,NA,CASSQDQTRGGYGYTF,TGTGCCAGCAGCCAAGACCAAACGAGAGGGGGCTATGGCTACACCTTC
TRBJ2-3,TRBD2,TRBV6-2/TRBV6-3,NA,CASSSLAGGTDTQYF,TGTGCCAGCAGTTCCTTAGCGGGGGGCACAGATACGCAGTATTTT
TRBJ1-5,NA,TRBV19,NA,CASSITPGAIPQPQHF,TGTGCCAGTAGTATAACCCCAGGGGCCATTCCCCAGCCCCAGCATTTT
TRBJ2-2,TRBD1,TRBV13,NA,CASSPQIRRQGKSVVGELFF,TGTGCCAGCAGCCCGCAAATAAGGAGACAGGGAAAATCAGTTGTCGGGGAGCTGTTTTTT
TRBJ2-2,TRBD1,TRBV14,once,CASSQTGVYTGELFF,TGTGCCAGCAGCCAAACAGGGGTCTACACCGGGGAGCTGTTTTTT
TRBJ2-1,NA,TRBV20-1,NA,CSAVRSNEQFF,TGCAGTGCTGTTAGAAGCAATGAGCAGTTCTTC
TRBJ1-2,TRBD1,TRBV5-4,NA,CASSEQGAKGYTF,TGTGCCAGCAGCGAACAGGGGGCGAAGGGCTACACCTTC
TRBJ2-3,NA,TRBV5-4,NA,CASSLEPGKTDTQYF,TGTGCCAGCAGCTTGGAACCAGGGAAGACAGATACGCAGTATTTT
TRBJ1-2,NA,TRBV29-1,NA,CSVEDREGRTGYGYTF,TGCAGCGTTGAAGATCGAGAGGGGAGGACTGGGTATGGCTACACCTTC
TRBJ1-2,NA,TRBV6-1,NA,CASSEDPRPMGGYGYTF,TGTGCCAGCAGCGAAGACCCCCGCCCGATGGGGGGCTATGGCTACACCTTC
TRBJ1-4,TRBD1,TRBV5-1,NA,CASSVGQGGEKLFF,TGCGCCAGCAGCGTAGGACAGGGAGGTGAAAAACTGTTTTTT
TRBJ2-1,NA,TRBV20-1,NA,CSAYRGGEQFF,TGCAGTGCTTACAGGGGGGGTGAGCAGTTCTTC
TRBJ2-7,NA,TRBV21-1,NA,CASSKETSGGAREQYF,TGTGCCAGCAGCAAAGAGACTAGCGGGGGGGCGAGGGAGCAGTACTTC